This T cell receptor (beta chain) was sequenced for a study of beta chain features in type 1 diabetes. Every donor had blood drawn once into heparin, roughly 120 mL on average. CD45RO/CCR7/CD25/CD127/CD95/CD27 sorting isolated CD4+ naive, central memory, regulatory and stem cell-like memory cells. This clone has a handful of counts. What it recognizes is unknown. This CDR3 is built from 12 residues. CDR1 and CDR2 (germline): LNHNV, YYDKDF (reference sequence). Trimming stripped 3 bases from V and 12 bases from J, with 14 bases between. Regarding the study as a whole: Cells that show high TCR expression could be over-represented by cDNA sequencing.

Expressed TCRB transcripts were sequenced, since all the RNA that had been isolated was reverse transcribed. Only in-frame clones appear in the TCRdb table, and some are missing; sequencing was by immunoSEQ multiplex PCR. Here the sample spans roughly 290,000 clones, around 7.8% being singletons. The rearrangement links TRBV15 to TRBJ1-1; D might be TRBD1 (5 bases). The TCR sequence derives from a woman younger than 30 in good health. The sequenced sample consisted of central memory CD4+ T cells from blood. CDR3 bases: TGTGCCACCAGCAGTCGGGGGGAGGTAACTTTCTTT. It is translated as CATSSRGEVTFF.